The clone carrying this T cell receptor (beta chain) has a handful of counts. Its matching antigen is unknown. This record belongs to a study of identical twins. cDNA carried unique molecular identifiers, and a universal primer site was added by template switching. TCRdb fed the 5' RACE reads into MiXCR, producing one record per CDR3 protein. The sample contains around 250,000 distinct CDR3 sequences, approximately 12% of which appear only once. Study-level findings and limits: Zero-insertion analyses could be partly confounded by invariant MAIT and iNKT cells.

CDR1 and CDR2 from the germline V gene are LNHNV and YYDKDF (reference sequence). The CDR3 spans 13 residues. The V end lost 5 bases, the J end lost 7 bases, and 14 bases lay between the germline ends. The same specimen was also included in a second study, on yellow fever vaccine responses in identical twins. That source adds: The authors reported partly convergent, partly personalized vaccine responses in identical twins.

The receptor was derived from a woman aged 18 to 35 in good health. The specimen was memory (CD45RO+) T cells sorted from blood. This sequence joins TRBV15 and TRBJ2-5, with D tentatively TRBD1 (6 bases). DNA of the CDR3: TGTGCCACCAGCCGGGACACCTCCCGGACCCAGTACTTC. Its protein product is CATSRDTSRTQYF.